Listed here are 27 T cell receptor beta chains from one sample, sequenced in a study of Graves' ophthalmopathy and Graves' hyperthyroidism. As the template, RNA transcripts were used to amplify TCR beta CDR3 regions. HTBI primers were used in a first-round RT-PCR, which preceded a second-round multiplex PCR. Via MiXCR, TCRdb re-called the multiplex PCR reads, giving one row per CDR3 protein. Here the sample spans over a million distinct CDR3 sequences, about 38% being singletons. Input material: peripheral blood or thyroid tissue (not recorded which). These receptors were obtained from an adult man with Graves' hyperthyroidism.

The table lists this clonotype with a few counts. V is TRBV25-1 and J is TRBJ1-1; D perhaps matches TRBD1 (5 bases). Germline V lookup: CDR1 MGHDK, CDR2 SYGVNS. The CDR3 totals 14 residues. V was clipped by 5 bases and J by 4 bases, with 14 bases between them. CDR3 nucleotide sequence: TGTGCCAGCAGTTTACAAGCCGGGACCACTGAAGCTTTCTTT. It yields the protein CASSLQAGTTEAFF.

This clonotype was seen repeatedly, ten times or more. The CDR3 spells CASSYPTDGSTGELFF. The CDR3 coding sequence is TGTGCCAGCAGTTACCCCACAGACGGGAGCACCGGGGAGCTGTTTTTT. This rearrangement joins TRBV6-5 to TRBJ2-2; D possibly corresponds to TRBD2 (6 bases). The CDR3 contains 16 residues. Germline CDR1 is MNHEY and CDR2 is SVGAGI. V shed 2 bases and J shed 4 bases, with 14 bases lying between them.

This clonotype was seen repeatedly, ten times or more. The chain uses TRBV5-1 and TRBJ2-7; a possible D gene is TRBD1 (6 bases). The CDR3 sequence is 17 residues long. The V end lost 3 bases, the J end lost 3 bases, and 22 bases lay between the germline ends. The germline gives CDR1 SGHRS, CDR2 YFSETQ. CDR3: CASSSRPTQGAFYEQYF. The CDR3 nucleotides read TGCGCCAGCAGCTCCCGGCCCACACAGGGAGCATTCTACGAGCAGTACTTC.

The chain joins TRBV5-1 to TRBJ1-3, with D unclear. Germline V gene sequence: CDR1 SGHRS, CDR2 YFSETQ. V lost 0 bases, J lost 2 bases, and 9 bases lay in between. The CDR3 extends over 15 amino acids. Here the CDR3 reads CASSLGASTGNTIYF. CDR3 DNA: TGCGCCAGCAGCTTGGGGGCGTCAACTGGAAACACCATATATTTT.

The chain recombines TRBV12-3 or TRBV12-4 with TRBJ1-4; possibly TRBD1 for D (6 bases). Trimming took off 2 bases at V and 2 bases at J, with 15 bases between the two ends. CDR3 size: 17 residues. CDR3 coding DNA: TGTGCCAGCAGTTTACCTCGGGGAGGGGGTACTAATGAAAAACTGTTTTTT. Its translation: CASSLPRGGGTNEKLFF.

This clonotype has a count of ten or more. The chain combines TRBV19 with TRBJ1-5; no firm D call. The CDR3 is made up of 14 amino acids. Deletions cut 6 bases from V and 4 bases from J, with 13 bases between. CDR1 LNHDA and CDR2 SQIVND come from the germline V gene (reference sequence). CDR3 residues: CASRGNGGNQPQHF. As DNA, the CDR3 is TGTGCCAGTAGAGGTAACGGCGGGAATCAGCCCCAGCATTTT. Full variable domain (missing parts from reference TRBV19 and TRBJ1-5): DGGITQSPKYLFRKEGQNVTLSCEQNLNHDAMYWYRQDPGQGLRLIYYSQIVNDFQKGDIAEGYSVSREKKESFPLTVTSAQKNPTAFYLCASRGNGGNQPQHFGDGTRLSIL.

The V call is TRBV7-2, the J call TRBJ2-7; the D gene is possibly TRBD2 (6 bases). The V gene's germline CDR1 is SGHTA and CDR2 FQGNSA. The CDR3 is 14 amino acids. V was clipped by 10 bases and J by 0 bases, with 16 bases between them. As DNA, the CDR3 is TGTGCCACAAAAGCGGGTCACAGCTCCTACGAGCAGTACTTC. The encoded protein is CATKAGHSSYEQYF. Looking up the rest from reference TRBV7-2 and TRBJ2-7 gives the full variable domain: GAGVSQSPSNKVTEKGKDVELRCDPISGHTALYWYRQSLGQGLEFLIYFQGNSAPDKSGLPSDRFSAERTGGSVSTLTIQRTQQEDSAVYLCATKAGHSSYEQYFGPGTRLTVT.

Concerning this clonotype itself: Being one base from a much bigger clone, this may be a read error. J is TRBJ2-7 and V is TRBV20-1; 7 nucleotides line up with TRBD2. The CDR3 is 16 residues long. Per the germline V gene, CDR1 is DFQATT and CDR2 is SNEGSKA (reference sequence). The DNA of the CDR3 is TGCAGTGCTAGAGATTCCACTCCGGGAGGTGGGTACGAGCACTACTTC. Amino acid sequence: CSARDSTPGGGYEHYF.

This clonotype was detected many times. CDR3: CASSPIEKLFF. CDR3 nucleotide sequence: TGTGCCAGCAGCCCGATTGAAAAACTGTTTTTT. The rearrangement links TRBV7-9 to TRBJ1-4; D is ambiguous. This CDR3 is 11 amino acids long. Trimming removed 5 bases at V and 7 bases at J, with 5 bases between. In germline, CDR1 is SEHNR, CDR2 FQNEAQ (reference sequence).

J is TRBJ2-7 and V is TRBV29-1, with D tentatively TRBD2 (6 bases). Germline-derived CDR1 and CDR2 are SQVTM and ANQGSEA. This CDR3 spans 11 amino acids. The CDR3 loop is CSYGLYYEQYF. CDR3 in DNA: TGCAGTTACGGACTATACTACGAGCAGTACTTC.

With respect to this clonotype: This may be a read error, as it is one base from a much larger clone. CDR3 region: CASSLRQGGKLVF. CDR3 DNA: TGTGCCAGCAGCTTAAGACAGGGTGGAAAACTGGTTTTT. The rearrangement links TRBV7-3 to TRBJ1-4; TRBD1 agrees at 7 bases. The CDR3 is 13 amino acids. Germline V lookup: CDR1 SGHTA, CDR2 FQGTGA.

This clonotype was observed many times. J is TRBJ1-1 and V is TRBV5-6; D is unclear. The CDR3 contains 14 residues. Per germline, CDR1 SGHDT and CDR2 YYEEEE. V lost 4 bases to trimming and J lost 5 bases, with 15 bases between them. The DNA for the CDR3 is TGTGCCAGCAGCCCCGAGAGCCAGCGTACTGAAGCTTTCTTT. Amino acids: CASSPESQRTEAFF.

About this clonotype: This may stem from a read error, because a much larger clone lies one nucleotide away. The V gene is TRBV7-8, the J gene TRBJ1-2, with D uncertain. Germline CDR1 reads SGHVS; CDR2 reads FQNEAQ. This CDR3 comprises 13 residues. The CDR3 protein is CASSLADIDGCTF. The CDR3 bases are TGTGCCAGCAGCTTAGCGGATATCGACGGCTGCACCTTC.

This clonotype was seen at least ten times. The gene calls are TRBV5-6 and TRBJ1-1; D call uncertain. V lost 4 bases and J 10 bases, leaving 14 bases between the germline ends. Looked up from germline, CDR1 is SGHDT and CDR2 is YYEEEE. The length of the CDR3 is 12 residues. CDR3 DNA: TGTGCCAGCAGCGCCTTCGATGACGGAGCTTTCTTT. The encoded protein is CASSAFDDGAFF. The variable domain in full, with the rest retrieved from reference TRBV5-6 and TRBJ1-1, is DAGVTQSPTHLIKTRGQQVTLRCSPKSGHDTVSWYQQALGQGPQFIFQYYEEEERQRGNFPDRFSGHQFPNYSSELNVNALLLGDSALYLCASSAFDDGAFFGQGTRLTVV.

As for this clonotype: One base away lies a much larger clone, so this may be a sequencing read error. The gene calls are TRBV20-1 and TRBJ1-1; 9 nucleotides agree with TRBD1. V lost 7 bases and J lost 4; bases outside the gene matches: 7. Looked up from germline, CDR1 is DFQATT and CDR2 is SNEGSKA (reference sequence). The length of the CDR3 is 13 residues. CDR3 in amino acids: CSVGQGTGTEAFF. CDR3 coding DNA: TGCAGTGTAGGACAGGGGACGGGCACTGAAGCTTTCTTT.

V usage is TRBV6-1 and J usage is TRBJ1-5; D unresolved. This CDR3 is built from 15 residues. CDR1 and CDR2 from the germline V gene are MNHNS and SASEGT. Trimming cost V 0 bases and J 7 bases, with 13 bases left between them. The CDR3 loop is CASSEASQVAQPQHF. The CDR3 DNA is TGTGCCAGCAGTGAAGCTTCGCAGGTGGCGCAGCCCCAGCATTTT.

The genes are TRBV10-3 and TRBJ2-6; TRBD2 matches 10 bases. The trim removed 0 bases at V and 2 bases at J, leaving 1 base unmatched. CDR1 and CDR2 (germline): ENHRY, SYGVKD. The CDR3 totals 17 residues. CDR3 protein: CAISESSGRAGANVLTF. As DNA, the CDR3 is TGTGCCATCAGTGAGTCCAGCGGGAGGGCTGGGGCCAACGTCCTGACTTTC.

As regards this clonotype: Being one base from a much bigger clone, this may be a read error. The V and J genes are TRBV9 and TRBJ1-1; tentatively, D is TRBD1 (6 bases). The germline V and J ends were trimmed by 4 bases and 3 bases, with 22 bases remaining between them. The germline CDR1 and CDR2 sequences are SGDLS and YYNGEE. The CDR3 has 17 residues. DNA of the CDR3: TGTGCCAGCAGCCCTACAGGGACCCCAGGCCGTGACACTGAAGCTTTCTTT. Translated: CASSPTGTPGRDTEAFF. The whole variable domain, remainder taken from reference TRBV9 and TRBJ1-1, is DSGVTQTPKHLITATGQRVTLRCSPRSGDLSVYWYQQSLDQGLQFLIQYYNGEERAKGNILERFSAQQFPDLHSELNLSSLELGDSALYFCASSPTGTPGRDTEAFFGQGTRLTVV.

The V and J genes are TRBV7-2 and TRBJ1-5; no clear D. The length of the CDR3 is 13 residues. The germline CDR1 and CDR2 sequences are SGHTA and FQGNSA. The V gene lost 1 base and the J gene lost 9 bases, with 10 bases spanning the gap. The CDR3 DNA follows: TGTGCCAGCAGCTTAGGGGTGGTGGGGCCCCAGCATTTT. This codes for CASSLGVVGPQHF.

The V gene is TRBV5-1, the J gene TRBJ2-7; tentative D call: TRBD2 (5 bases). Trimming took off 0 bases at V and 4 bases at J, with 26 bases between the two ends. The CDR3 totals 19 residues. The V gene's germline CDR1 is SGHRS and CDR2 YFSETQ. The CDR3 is CASSLALSPGSLETYEQYF. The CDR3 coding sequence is TGCGCCAGCAGCTTGGCTCTTTCACCGGGAAGCCTTGAGACTTACGAGCAGTACTTC.

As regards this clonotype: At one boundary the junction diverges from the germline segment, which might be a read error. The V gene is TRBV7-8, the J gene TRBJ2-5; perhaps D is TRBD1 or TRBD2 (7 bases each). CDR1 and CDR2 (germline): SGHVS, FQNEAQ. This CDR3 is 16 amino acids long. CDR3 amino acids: CAGSTRDSGEQETQYF. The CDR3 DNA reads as TGTGCCGGCAGCACCCGGGACAGCGGGGAGCAAGAGACCCAGTACTTC.

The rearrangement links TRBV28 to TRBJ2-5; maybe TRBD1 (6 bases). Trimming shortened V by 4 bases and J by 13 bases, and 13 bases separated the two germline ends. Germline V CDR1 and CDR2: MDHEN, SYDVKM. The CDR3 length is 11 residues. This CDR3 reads CASSSGQKMYF. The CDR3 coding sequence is TGTGCCAGCAGTTCAGGACAGAAGATGTACTTC.

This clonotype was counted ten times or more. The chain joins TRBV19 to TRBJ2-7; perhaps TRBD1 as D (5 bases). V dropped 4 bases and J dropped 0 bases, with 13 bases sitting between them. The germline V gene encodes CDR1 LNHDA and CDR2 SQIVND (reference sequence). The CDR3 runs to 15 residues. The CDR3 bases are TGTGCCAGTAGTAGGAATCAGGGTAACTCCTACGAGCAGTACTTC. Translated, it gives CASSRNQGNSYEQYF.

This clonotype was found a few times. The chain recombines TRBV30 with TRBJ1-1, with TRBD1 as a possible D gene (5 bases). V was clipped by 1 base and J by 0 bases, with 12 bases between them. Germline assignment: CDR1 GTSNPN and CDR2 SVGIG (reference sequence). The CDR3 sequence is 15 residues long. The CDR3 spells CAWSGQGLVNTEAFF. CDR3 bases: TGTGCCTGGAGTGGGCAGGGACTCGTGAACACTGAAGCTTTCTTT.

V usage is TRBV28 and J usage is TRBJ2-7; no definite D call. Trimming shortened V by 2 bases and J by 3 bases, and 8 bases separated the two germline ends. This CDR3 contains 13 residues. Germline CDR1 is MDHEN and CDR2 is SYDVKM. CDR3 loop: CASSLEYLYEQYF. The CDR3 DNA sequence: TGTGCCAGCAGTTTAGAGTACCTCTACGAGCAGTACTTC.

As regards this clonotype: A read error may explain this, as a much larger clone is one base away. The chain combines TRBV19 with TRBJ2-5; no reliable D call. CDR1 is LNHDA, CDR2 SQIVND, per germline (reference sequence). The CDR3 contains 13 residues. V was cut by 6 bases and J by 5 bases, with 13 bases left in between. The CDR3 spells CASRADESETQYF. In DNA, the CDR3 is TGTGCCAGTAGGGCCGATGAGTCGGAGACCCAGTACTTC.

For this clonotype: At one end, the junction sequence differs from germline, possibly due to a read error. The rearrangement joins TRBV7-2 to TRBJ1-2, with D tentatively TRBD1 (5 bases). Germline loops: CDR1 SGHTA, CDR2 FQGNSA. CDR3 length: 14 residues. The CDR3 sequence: CASSRGGTGYGCTF. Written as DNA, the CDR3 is TGTGCCAGCAGCCGGGGGGGAACTGGCTATGGCTGCACCTTC.